This TCR beta chain is drawn from a study of early T cells in non-severe SARS-CoV-2 infection. The ends lost 4 bases at V and 15 bases at J; junction bases unmatched: 14. Germline-derived CDR1 and CDR2 are SQVTM and ANQGSEA. The CDR3 has 13 residues. Study observations and caveats: The matching step, a VDJdb search, favored anti-spike CD8 responses and missed private and CD4 specificities.

TCRdb re-called the 5' RACE reads with MiXCR, one entry per CDR3 protein. The sample shows 85,000 to 95,000 distinct CDR3 sequences, roughly 15% of them seen only once. This clonotype was seen a handful of times. Its specificity is unknown. This sequence was found in an adult who was a healthcare worker with PCR-confirmed SARS-CoV-2 infection or an uninfected control (not recorded which). The gene calls are TRBV29-1 and TRBJ2-1; 8 bases agree with TRBD2. Material: whole blood, obtained at baseline. CDR3 region: CSVAGVVSGSRFF. The CDR3 DNA reads as TGCAGCGTTGCAGGGGTGGTGAGCGGGAGTCGGTTCTTC.